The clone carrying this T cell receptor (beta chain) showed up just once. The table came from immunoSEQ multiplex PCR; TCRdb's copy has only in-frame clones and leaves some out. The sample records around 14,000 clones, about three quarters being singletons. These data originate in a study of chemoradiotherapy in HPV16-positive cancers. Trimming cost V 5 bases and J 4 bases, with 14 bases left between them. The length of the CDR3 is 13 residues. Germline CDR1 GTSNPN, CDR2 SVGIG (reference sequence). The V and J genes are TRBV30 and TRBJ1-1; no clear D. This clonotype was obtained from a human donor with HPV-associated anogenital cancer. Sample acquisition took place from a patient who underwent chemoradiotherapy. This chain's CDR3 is CAWVTFSGTEAFF. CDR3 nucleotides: TGTGCCTGGGTTACTTTTAGTGGCACTGAAGCTTTCTTT.